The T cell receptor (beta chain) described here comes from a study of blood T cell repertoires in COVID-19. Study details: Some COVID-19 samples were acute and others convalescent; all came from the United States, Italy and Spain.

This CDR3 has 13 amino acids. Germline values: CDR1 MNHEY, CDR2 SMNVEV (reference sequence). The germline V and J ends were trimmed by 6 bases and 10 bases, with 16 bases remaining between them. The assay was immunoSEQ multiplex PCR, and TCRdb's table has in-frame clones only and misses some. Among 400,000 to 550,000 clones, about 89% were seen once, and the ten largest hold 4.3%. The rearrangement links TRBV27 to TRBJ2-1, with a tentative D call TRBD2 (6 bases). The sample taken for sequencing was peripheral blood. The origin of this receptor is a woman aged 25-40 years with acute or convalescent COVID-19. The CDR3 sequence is CASSPSGGKEQFF. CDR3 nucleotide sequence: TGTGCCAGCAGCCCATCGGGCGGGAAAGAGCAGTTCTTC.